One and the same sample provided the 30 T cell receptor beta chains below, sequenced in a study of shared clonotypes between healthy human individuals. Clones were sequenced by immunoSEQ multiplex PCR, and TCRdb holds only the in-frame ones, with some missing. The table shows some 2,400,000 clones, with approximately 96% occurring only once. Material for sequencing was naive CD4+ T cells sorted from blood. Specified subset: CD45RA+ positively selected. The receptors here all came from a man younger than 35 in good health.

This clone has more than one count but fewer than ten. The sample holds other DNA sequences that translate to the same CDR3. The chain is built from TRBV28 and TRBJ1-4; D uncertain. Trimming pared 3 bases from V and 8 bases from J, leaving 4 bases between. Per germline, CDR1 MDHEN and CDR2 SYDVKM. The CDR3 has 11 residues. The chain's CDR3 is CASSLGEKLFF. The CDR3 DNA follows: TGTGCCAGCAGTTTGGGGGAAAAACTGTTTTTT.

This rearrangement joins TRBV7-3 to TRBJ2-3, with 7 nucleotides matching TRBD2. The length of the CDR3 is 18 residues. The junction had 11 bases not matched to a gene; V was cut back by 2 bases and J by 0 bases. Germline V gives CDR1 SGHTA, CDR2 FQGTGA. This CDR3 is CASSLGGARRGSTDTQYF. As DNA, the CDR3 is TGTGCCAGCAGCTTAGGTGGAGCGCGGCGGGGGAGCACAGATACGCAGTATTTT.

Here the CDR3 reads CATRKAEDSYEQYF. CDR3 sequence (DNA): TGTGCCACCCGAAAAGCGGAGGACTCCTACGAGCAGTACTTC. The rearrangement uses TRBV15 and TRBJ2-7, with D tentatively TRBD2 (5 bases). The germline gives CDR1 LNHNV, CDR2 YYDKDF (reference sequence). V lost 8 bases and J 0 bases, leaving 14 bases between the germline ends. This CDR3 has 14 amino acids. Supplemented by reference TRBV15 and TRBJ2-7, the full variable domain reads DAMVIQNPRYQVTQFGKPVTLSCSQTLNHNVMYWYQQKSSQAPKLLFHYYDKDFNNEADTPDNFQSRRPNTSFCFLDIRSPGLGDTAMYLCATRKAEDSYEQYFGPGTRLTVT.

This chain links TRBV5-6 with TRBJ1-2; TRBD1 aligns across 7 bases. Per the germline V gene, CDR1 is SGHDT and CDR2 is YYEEEE. The length of the CDR3 is 13 residues. The J segment lost 8 bases and the V segment lost 4 bases, leaving 8 bases of the junction unmatched. CDR3 amino acids: CASSIRTGGGYTF. CDR3 DNA: TGTGCCAGCAGCATCCGGACAGGAGGCGGCTACACCTTC.

The chain joins TRBV18 to TRBJ2-5; the D is unclear. CDR1 and CDR2 from the germline V gene are KGHSH and LQKENI. The CDR3 contains 14 residues. V lost 3 bases and J lost 1, with 9 bases in between. This CDR3 reads CASSPAIFQETQYF. In DNA, the CDR3 is TGTGCCAGCTCACCGGCTATATTCCAAGAGACCCAGTACTTC.

CDR3 nucleotide sequence: TGTGCCAGCAGCCCGGGTTTTGCCGTATACAATGAGCAGTTCTTC. Translating it yields CASSPGFAVYNEQFF. The chain carries TRBV9 and TRBJ2-1; no firm D call. V was shortened by 4 bases and J by 4 bases, with 15 bases between the two germline ends. The V gene's germline CDR1 is SGDLS and CDR2 YYNGEE. CDR3 size: 15 residues.

A single count supports this clone. J is TRBJ2-5 and V is TRBV5-1; 8 nucleotides line up with TRBD1. From germline, CDR1 is SGHRS and CDR2 YFSETQ. The V gene end was trimmed by 5 bases and the J gene end by 4 bases; junction bases not matched to a gene: 10. This CDR3 has 15 amino acids. CDR3 sequence: CASSSGQASGETQYF. CDR3 in DNA: TGCGCCAGCAGTTCGGGACAGGCCTCTGGAGAGACCCAGTACTTC.

This chain connects TRBV19 to TRBJ2-3, with no clear D. In germline, CDR1 is LNHDA, CDR2 SQIVND (reference sequence). CDR3 length equals 15 residues. Trimming removed 6 bases from V and 0 bases from J, with 13 bases in between. DNA of the CDR3: TGTGCCAGTAGCAGATACCCAGTCAGCACAGATACGCAGTATTTT. This sequence encodes CASSRYPVSTDTQYF.

This clone was recorded once. The chain joins TRBV2 to TRBJ2-5, with no clear D. Trimming removed 3 bases from V and 5 bases from J, with 10 bases in between. The CDR3 has 13 amino acids. The V gene's germline CDR1 is SNHLY and CDR2 FYNNEI. The CDR3 DNA follows: TGTGCCAGCAGTGAGTGGGTAATGGAGACCCAGTACTTC. Its protein is CASSEWVMETQYF.

The chain has TRBV19 and TRBJ1-4, with TRBD1 matching 8 bases. Germline CDR1 LNHDA, CDR2 SQIVND (reference sequence). The CDR3 consists of 14 residues. With 4 bases clipped from V and 8 bases from J, the junction kept 6 bases outside the gene matches. The CDR3 region is CASSTQGAREKLFF. In nucleotides, the CDR3 is TGTGCCAGTAGTACCCAGGGGGCACGAGAAAAACTGTTTTTT.

This chain joins TRBV30 and TRBJ2-5; 7 bases match TRBD1. Germline values: CDR1 GTSNPN, CDR2 SVGIG (reference sequence). The CDR3 length is 15 residues. The V gene end was trimmed by 1 base and the J gene end by 5 bases; junction bases not matched to a gene: 10. The CDR3: CAWSEGQNPMETQYF. The CDR3 coding sequence is TGTGCCTGGAGTGAGGGACAGAACCCTATGGAGACCCAGTACTTC.

The rearrangement uses TRBV18 and TRBJ2-4; weak D call: TRBD2 (5 bases). The CDR3 is 11 amino acids. Germline CDR1 reads KGHSH; CDR2 reads LQKENI. V was cut by 3 bases and J by 16 bases, with 13 bases left in between. CDR3 sequence reads: CASSPRDRIYF. The CDR3 bases are TGTGCCAGCTCACCCCGGGATAGAATATACTTC.

The chain is built from TRBV2 and TRBJ1-4, with 9 bases fitting TRBD1. Germline loops: CDR1 SNHLY, CDR2 FYNNEI. The CDR3 sequence is 13 residues long. V gave up 10 bases and J gave up 8 bases; unmatched junction bases: 8. The CDR3 DNA sequence: TGTGCCATCGGGGGACAGGGAGGGGAAAAACTGTTTTTT. Its protein product is CAIGGQGGEKLFF.

The rearrangement uses TRBV7-2 and TRBJ2-2, with D maybe TRBD2 (5 bases). V was shortened by 6 bases and J by 2 bases, with 19 bases between the two germline ends. From germline, CDR1 is SGHTA and CDR2 FQGNSA. The CDR3 covers 17 residues. CDR3: CASRSGWATLNTGELFF. Here the CDR3 DNA reads TGTGCCAGCAGGTCGGGGTGGGCCACACTTAACACCGGGGAGCTGTTTTTT.

The chain combines TRBV7-9 with TRBJ2-1, with D unresolved. The CDR3 has 14 residues. Germline loops: CDR1 SEHNR, CDR2 FQNEAQ (reference sequence). Trimming left V 5 bases short and J 2 bases short, with 10 bases between. The CDR3 loop reads CASSDGWTYNEQFF. Here the CDR3 DNA reads TGTGCCAGCAGCGACGGGTGGACCTACAATGAGCAGTTCTTC.

The V gene is TRBV6-1, the J gene TRBJ1-6, with TRBD1 matching 7 bases. The CDR3 has 15 amino acids. Germline assignment: CDR1 MNHNS and CDR2 SASEGT. With 6 bases clipped from V and 8 bases from J, the junction kept 10 bases outside the gene matches. CDR3 loop: CASRKTGMTDSPLHF. As DNA, the CDR3 is TGTGCCAGCAGGAAGACAGGGATGACAGATTCACCCCTCCACTTT.

The gene calls are TRBV2 and TRBJ1-5; possible D gene TRBD1, 5 bases. Looked up from germline, CDR1 is SNHLY and CDR2 is FYNNEI. The CDR3 sequence is 15 residues long. Trimming pared 1 base from V and 7 bases from J, leaving 14 bases between. The CDR3 loop reads CASSEGQGREQPQHF. CDR3 DNA sequence: TGTGCCAGCAGTGAAGGTCAGGGCCGGGAACAGCCCCAGCATTTT.

Points on this clone: This same CDR3 is encoded by further DNA sequences in the sample. This chain uses TRBV10-3 with TRBJ1-2, with a weak D call TRBD1 (5 bases). Trimming removed 4 bases from V and 2 bases from J, with 5 bases in between. CDR3 size: 12 residues. Germline V gives CDR1 ENHRY, CDR2 SYGVKD. This CDR3 is CAISAGNYGYTF. The CDR3 DNA sequence: TGTGCCATCAGTGCAGGGAACTATGGCTACACCTTC.

This sequence joins TRBV2 and TRBJ2-3; D unresolved. The V gene lost 0 bases and the J gene lost 4 bases, with 11 bases spanning the gap. Germline lookup yields CDR1 SNHLY and CDR2 FYNNEI. The CDR3 is made up of 15 amino acids. The CDR3 DNA sequence: TGTGCCAGCAGTGAAGCGGGCCTAGGGCCAGATACGCAGTATTTT. It is translated as CASSEAGLGPDTQYF.

The chain employs TRBV5-1 and TRBJ2-4; weak D call: TRBD1 (6 bases). V was trimmed by 3 bases and J by 8 bases, leaving 18 bases between them. Germline CDR1 reads SGHRS; CDR2 reads YFSETQ. CDR3 length: 15 amino acids. This CDR3 reads CASSWGTPDRDIQYF. The CDR3 nucleotides read TGCGCCAGCAGCTGGGGGACACCGGACCGAGACATTCAGTACTTC.

CDR3 protein: CASSPPAGGLHNEQFF. DNA for the CDR3: TGTGCCAGCTCACCACCAGCGGGGGGCCTCCACAATGAGCAGTTCTTC. J is TRBJ2-1 and V is TRBV18; 9 bases match TRBD2. This CDR3 region has 16 residues. After removal of 0 bases from V and 5 bases from J, the junction contained 5 bases not matched to a gene. Per the germline V gene, CDR1 is KGHSH and CDR2 is LQKENI.

The chain couples TRBV6-5 to TRBJ1-2; 8 bases map to TRBD1. Germline CDR1 and CDR2: MNHEY and SVGAGI. The CDR3 covers 16 residues. J lost 2 bases, V lost 2 bases, and 7 bases had no gene match. Here the CDR3 DNA reads TGTGCCAGCAGTTACGACTATCAGGGGGCGAACTATGGCTACACCTTC. This encodes CASSYDYQGANYGYTF.

With regard to this clone: The same CDR3 arises from other DNA sequences in this sample as well. The rearrangement links TRBV10-1 to TRBJ2-5, with TRBD1 matching 7 bases. In germline, CDR1 is WNHNN, CDR2 SYGVQD (reference sequence). The CDR3 sequence is 13 residues long. Trimming took 9 bases from V and 1 from J; bases not matched to a gene: 5. The DNA for the CDR3 is TGCGCCAGTTCCAGGGGGTCCCAAGAGACCCAGTACTTC. Amino acid sequence: CASSRGSQETQYF.

The chain combines TRBV5-5 with TRBJ2-7; D remains ambiguous. Germline V gene data show CDR1 as SGHKS and CDR2 as YYEKEE (reference sequence). The ends were cut back, 0 bases at V and 2 bases at J, with 12 bases in the middle. This CDR3 region has 15 residues. In DNA form, the CDR3 reads TGTGCCAGCAGCTTGGACAGCGACTTAACCTACGAGCAGTACTTC. Its translation: CASSLDSDLTYEQYF.

This sequence joins TRBV5-6 and TRBJ1-5; TRBD1 is a possible D gene (5 bases). V was trimmed by 1 base and J by 3 bases, leaving 17 bases between them. CDR1 SGHDT and CDR2 YYEEEE come from the germline V gene. The CDR3 sequence is 17 residues long. The CDR3 region has the DNA TGTGCCAGCAGCTTGAATCTCGGACAAGCGAACAATCAGCCCCAGCATTTT. This translates into CASSLNLGQANNQPQHF. The whole variable domain, filled in from reference TRBV5-6 and TRBJ1-5, reads DAGVTQSPTHLIKTRGQQVTLRCSPKSGHDTVSWYQQALGQGPQFIFQYYEEEERQRGNFPDRFSGHQFPNYSSELNVNALLLGDSALYLCASSLNLGQANNQPQHFGDGTRLSIL.

This clone has a handful of counts. V and J are TRBV30 and TRBJ1-5; D may be TRBD1 (6 bases). This CDR3 is 14 amino acids long. Germline lookup yields CDR1 GTSNPN and CDR2 SVGIG (reference sequence). V was shortened by 5 bases and J by 3 bases, with 14 bases between the two germline ends. The CDR3: CAWAQQGLNQPQHF. The DNA of the CDR3 is TGTGCCTGGGCCCAACAGGGCCTCAATCAGCCCCAGCATTTT.

The V and J genes are TRBV2 and TRBJ2-6; no firm D call. CDR1 is SNHLY, CDR2 FYNNEI, per germline. The CDR3 covers 17 residues. With 6 bases removed from V and 0 bases from J, the gap between germline ends came to 15 bases. CDR3 protein: CASRQVLWFSGANVLTF. The CDR3 DNA is TGTGCCAGCAGGCAGGTCCTATGGTTCTCTGGGGCCAACGTCCTGACTTTC.

As to this clone: The same CDR3 is also encoded by other DNA sequences in this sample. The chain couples TRBV7-9 to TRBJ1-4, with D perhaps TRBD1 (5 bases). V gave up 1 base and J gave up 0 bases, with 6 bases separating them. The germline CDR1 and CDR2 sequences are SEHNR and FQNEAQ (reference sequence). This CDR3 contains 15 residues. Written as DNA, the CDR3 is TGTGCCAGCAGCTTAGGCAGGGCAACTAATGAAAAACTGTTTTTT. Its translation is CASSLGRATNEKLFF.

The V and J genes are TRBV30 and TRBJ2-2; D possibly matches TRBD1 or TRBD2 (6 bases each). Germline V CDR1 and CDR2: GTSNPN, SVGIG (reference sequence). Trimming took 1 base from V and 8 from J, leaving 11 bases between them. CDR3 length: 13 residues. CDR3 DNA: TGTGCCTGGAGTGCACGGGGGCTTGGGGAGCTGTTTTTT. Amino acids: CAWSARGLGELFF.

The chain carries TRBV9 and TRBJ2-3, with 8 bases that match TRBD2. J gave up 3 bases and V 4 bases, and 13 bases lay outside the gene matches. The CDR3 totals 17 residues. Germline CDR1 and CDR2: SGDLS and YYNGEE. CDR3 sequence reads: CASSPRSSGRWTDTQYF. In DNA form, the CDR3 reads TGTGCCAGCAGCCCCCGATCGAGCGGGAGATGGACAGATACGCAGTATTTT.